This entry features one T cell receptor (beta chain) sequence. There is no known antigen for this receptor. There are no base qualities to consult, and no much larger clone falls within one base. Using the deep immunoSEQ assay, multiplex PCR amplified TCR CDR3 regions from genomic DNA. Genomic DNA extracted from each cell subset was distributed evenly over all wells of several immunoSEQ 96-well plates, and each plate served as one replicate. For sorted subsets, around 0.2 ug genomic DNA, equal to tens of thousands of T cell genomes, was loaded into each replicate PCR. The purified libraries were quantified using a Qubit 3.0 fluorometer, sized with a Bioanalyzer 2100, and then quantified again using the KAPA Library Quantification kit. A separate single-read 150-cycle Illumina NextSeq 550 flow cell was used to sequence each immunoSEQ 96-well plate. Turning to the authors' computational methods: The immunoSEQ output contained only junctional sequences without quality scores, so filtering could not match that applied to full-length reads. To assign V/J genes and CDR3, sequences were annotated against IMGT germline references using PyIR, a Python wrapper for IgBLAST v1.9. Any read was removed if the V/J assignment was weak (E-value above 1e-6), the CDR3 was missing, or the read contained stop codons, out-of-frame junctions, or ambiguous translated residues. V3J clonotypes were defined as sequences sharing an identical inferred V gene, J gene, and CDR3 amino acid sequence. Percentage overlap between repertoires was computed as shared unique clonotypes divided by the size of the smaller repertoire. RTK rarefaction, the Chao1 estimator, and Recon v2.1 estimates of unobserved clonotypes were used to assess repertoire richness. Generation probabilities were computed with OLGA for all TCRbeta clonotypes obtained by the gDNA method from a handful of donors. TCRdb provides this immuneACCESS table in a form limited to in-frame rearrangements. Some clones are lacking; in checked studies, under half of them reflect an unresolved V gene, and why the rest are absent is not known. The DNA was the basis for D and trimming; V, J and clone size are from that table. The table for this sample lists around 2.5 million clones; 80% to 95% of them were counted only once. 0.35% to 0.45% of the sample is in the top ten clones.

Including cysteine and phenylalanine, the CDR3 has 12 amino acids. Left in the record is the CDR3 DNA by itself, 36 bases read in frame from the first base. From the germline V gene, CDR1 is SQVTM and CDR2 is ANQGSEA. Cut back by 5 bases and 7 bases, the V and J ends lie 14 bases apart. This sample was included in a study of shared clonotypes between healthy human individuals (dated by TCRdb to about 2020). Study-wide context: Three men and two women, aged 18 to 49 years, made up the cohort. For each donor, CD4 naive and CD4 memory were each run on three plates, CD8 naive on two plates, and CD8 memory on one plate. To estimate repertoire size and how much clonotypes are shared between individuals, the study performed deep sequencing of blood TCR repertoires from a few healthy adults. To increase sequencing depth and limit assay-specific biases, TCR repertoire library preparation and sequencing were carried out by different laboratories using diverse techniques. Each donor's leukapheresis produced roughly between roughly 0.85 and 10 billion PBMCs. General conclusions and limits of the study: Because the study included a small number of donors, the genetic and exposure-history diversity represented was limited. When a handful of donors were compared, the shared fraction of clonotypes was about 5% for naive CD4, 3.5% to 4% for naive CD8, 2% to 2.5% for memory CD4, and 0.35% to 0.4% for memory CD8. Sampling was restricted to blood, and TCR repertoires in tissues likely differ from the TCR repertoires found in blood. Larger estimated clonotype richness was generally found for naive subsets than for memory subsets. Clonotypes shared by all four sorted-subset donors showed higher generation probabilities than non-shared clonotypes. Rarefaction of sorted-subset datasets indicated incomplete sequencing despite the large sequencing depth. Based on pairwise subsampling, the degree of clonotype sharing among donors was expected to be affected by sequencing depth.

Healthy HIV-negative adults with no recently reported acute infections or vaccinations were included as donors. All donors were Caucasian adults living in Nashville, Tennessee, USA. CD4+ T cells were enriched by magnetic negative selection; naive cells were then positively selected on CD45RA, and the negative fraction formed the memory subset. Blood was obtained by leukapheresis, after which PBMCs were separated by Ficoll-Histopaque density gradient centrifugation and cryopreserved in liquid nitrogen vapor phase. Purity and quantity of every magnetically sorted T cell population were checked by analytical flow cytometry. Each sorted fraction had its genomic DNA isolated and then quantified by UV absorbance on a Nanodrop 2000c.

This clonotype was sampled from a man between 18 and 29 years old in good health. Some clones in this sample may be carry-over from other donors' samples. Sequencing was done on a sample of naive CD4+ T cells from PBMCs. The cell subset or site label, read with the paper, signifies: CD45RA+ positively selected. The chain is made from TRBV29-1 and TRBJ1-2; no D gene is confidently identified. The CDR3 region has the sequence CSVTLAWGGYTF. The nucleotide sequence is TGCAGCGTTACCTTAGCCTGGGGTGGCTACACCTTC.